One sample yielded the 25 T cell receptor beta chains listed below, sequenced in a study of T cell responses to AZD1222 COVID-19 vaccine. Method: immunoSEQ multiplex PCR; TCRdb's copy keeps in-frame clones and lacks some. The repertoire consists of around 130,000 clones, with 70% to 90% occurring once and the leading ten covering 9% to 9.5%. The specimen comprised peripheral blood, sampled on day 0 of AZD1222 vaccination. The source is an adult in good health.

The chain joins TRBV18 to TRBJ2-2, with D hard to call. The length of the CDR3 is 17 residues. In germline, CDR1 is KGHSH, CDR2 LQKENI. Trimming pared 6 bases from V and 0 bases from J, leaving 17 bases between. CDR3 residues: CASSSFAGGANTGELFF. Written as DNA, the CDR3 is TGTGCCAGCTCCTCCTTCGCTGGCGGCGCGAACACCGGGGAGCTGTTTTTT. Using reference TRBV18 and TRBJ2-2 for the parts outside the CDR3, the full variable domain is NAGVMQNPRHLVRRRGQEARLRCSPMKGHSHVYWYRQLPEEGLKFMVYLQKENIIDESGMPKERFSAEFPKEGPSILRIQQVVRGDSAAYFCASSSFAGGANTGELFFGEGSRLTVL.

This clone was observed a handful of times. This chain uses TRBV19 with TRBJ1-5, with TRBD1 matching over 11 bases. The CDR3 is 17 residues long. V lost 1 base to trimming and J lost 6 bases; unmatched junction nucleotides: 8. Germline V gene data show CDR1 as LNHDA and CDR2 as SQIVND (reference sequence). CDR3 nucleotides: TGTGCCAGTAGTATAGCTCCCTGGACAGGGGGCAGTCAGCCCCAGCATTTT. It specifies CASSIAPWTGGSQPQHF.

The chain carries TRBV21-1 and TRBJ2-2; the D call TRBD2 from the table was never checked on the DNA. TRBV21-1 is a pseudogene segment. The CDR3 is 14 residues long. CDR3 nucleotides: TGTGCCAGCAGCGCACTCCGTGAAGCCGGGGAGCTGTTTTTT. Its translation is CASSALREAGELFF.

The chain combines TRBV7-3 with TRBJ2-5; 9 bases align to TRBD1. The CDR3 runs to 16 residues. The germline CDR1 and CDR2 sequences are SGHTA and FQGTGA. Trimming removed 4 bases from V and 2 bases from J; junction bases left unmatched: 8. The CDR3: CASSSRSTGGQETQYF. The CDR3 DNA reads TGTGCCAGCAGCTCCCGATCGACAGGGGGACAAGAGACCCAGTACTTC.

This chain uses TRBV9 with TRBJ2-1; D is possibly TRBD1 (6 bases). The V and J ends lost 4 bases and 0 bases respectively, with 14 bases between them. Germline CDR1 and CDR2: SGDLS and YYNGEE. This CDR3 contains 16 residues. Written as DNA, the CDR3 is TGTGCCAGCAGCACAAACGGACAGTCCTCCTACAATGAGCAGTTCTTC. It yields the protein CASSTNGQSSYNEQFF.

V gene TRBV6-1 combines with J gene TRBJ1-5; a weak D match, TRBD1 (5 bases). Germline values: CDR1 MNHNS, CDR2 SASEGT. Trimming cost V 0 bases and J 1 base, with 10 bases left between them. The CDR3 is 16 amino acids. In DNA form, the CDR3 reads TGTGCCAGCAGTGAAGCGCCGGGACTGAGCAATCAGCCCCAGCATTTT. It encodes CASSEAPGLSNQPQHF.

This chain uses TRBV14 with TRBJ2-7; D not certain. Germline values: CDR1 SGHDN, CDR2 FVKESK. This CDR3 contains 15 residues. V lost 3 bases to trimming and J lost 0 bases, with 12 bases between them. CDR3 coding DNA: TGTGCCAGCAGCCATCGGCAGGCTATCTCCTACGAGCAGTACTTC. This codes for CASSHRQAISYEQYF.

The V call is TRBV6-2 or TRBV6-3, the J call TRBJ2-1; D is possibly TRBD1 or TRBD2 (5 bases each). The CDR3 spans 15 residues. The germline CDR1 and CDR2 sequences are MNHEY and SVGEGT. The V and J ends lost 0 bases and 11 bases respectively, with 17 bases between them. CDR3 bases: TGTGCCAGCAGTTACTCGAGGGGCATTGGACTCCAGCAGTTCTTC. It specifies CASSYSRGIGLQQFF.

This chain links TRBV28 with TRBJ2-7, with D maybe TRBD2 (6 bases). Germline V gene lookup returns CDR1 MDHEN and CDR2 SYDVKM. CDR3 length: 13 amino acids. V was pared by 7 bases and J by 0 bases, with 10 bases between. The CDR3 reads CASTDGSSYEQYF. CDR3 in DNA: TGTGCCAGCACAGACGGGAGCTCCTACGAGCAGTACTTC.

The chain joins TRBV5-6 to TRBJ2-7, with 7 bases that match TRBD1. CDR3 size: 12 residues. Trimming took 1 base from V and 6 from J; bases not matched to a gene: 1. CDR1 SGHDT and CDR2 YYEEEE come from the germline V gene. CDR3 region: CASSLYRGEQYF. CDR3 bases: TGTGCCAGCAGCTTGTACAGGGGCGAGCAGTACTTC. Full variable domain (rest looked up from reference TRBV5-6 and TRBJ2-7): DAGVTQSPTHLIKTRGQQVTLRCSPKSGHDTVSWYQQALGQGPQFIFQYYEEEERQRGNFPDRFSGHQFPNYSSELNVNALLLGDSALYLCASSLYRGEQYFGPGTRLTVT.

This clone was picked up a small number of times. The chain couples TRBV7-3 to TRBJ1-1, with D tentatively TRBD1 (6 bases). CDR1 SGHTA and CDR2 FQGTGA come from the germline V gene. Trimming removed 4 bases at V and 5 bases at J, with 14 bases between. There are 14 residues in the CDR3. CDR3 protein: CASSSTRGSTEAFF. The DNA of the CDR3 is TGTGCCAGCAGCTCCACCAGGGGAAGTACTGAAGCTTTCTTT.

This rearrangement joins TRBV19 to TRBJ2-7; 7 nucleotides align to TRBD1. This CDR3 has 14 residues. With V trimmed by 6 bases and J by 3 bases, 8 bases remained unmatched. Germline values: CDR1 LNHDA, CDR2 SQIVND (reference sequence). The CDR3 here is CASSTRQGLYEQYF. The DNA of the CDR3 is TGTGCCAGTAGCACAAGACAGGGTCTCTACGAGCAGTACTTC. Drawing the rest from reference TRBV19 and TRBJ2-7, the complete variable domain is DGGITQSPKYLFRKEGQNVTLSCEQNLNHDAMYWYRQDPGQGLRLIYYSQIVNDFQKGDIAEGYSVSREKKESFPLTVTSAQKNPTAFYLCASSTRQGLYEQYFGPGTRLTVT.

The genes are TRBV19 and TRBJ1-1, with 7 positions matching TRBD1. The germline gives CDR1 LNHDA, CDR2 SQIVND (reference sequence). There are 15 residues in the CDR3. Unmatched junction bases numbered 11, after V lost 10 bases and J lost 0 bases. CDR3 sequence reads: CATRDRQVMNTEAFF. The CDR3 region has the DNA TGTGCCACCAGGGACAGACAGGTAATGAACACTGAAGCTTTCTTT.

Written as DNA, the CDR3 is TGTGCCAGCACCGGGACCCTAGAGAAGGGAAACACCATATATTTT. Protein sequence: CASTGTLEKGNTIYF. The chain recombines TRBV6-5 with TRBJ1-3; perhaps TRBD1 as D (5 bases). CDR1 and CDR2 from the germline V gene are MNHEY and SVGAGI. V was cut by 7 bases and J by 4 bases, with 17 bases left in between. The CDR3 runs to 15 residues.

This chain connects TRBV28 to TRBJ2-6, with a possible D match to TRBD1 (5 bases). CDR3 length: 15 residues. Germline assignment: CDR1 MDHEN and CDR2 SYDVKM. V lost 4 bases to trimming and J lost 1 base, with 8 bases between them. The CDR3 region has the DNA TGTGCCAGCAGTTCGCAGGGATCTGGGGCCAACGTCCTGACTTTC. This translates into CASSSQGSGANVLTF.

The chain employs TRBV29-1 and TRBJ2-7, with 8 positions matching TRBD2. CDR1 and CDR2 (germline): SQVTM, ANQGSEA. The ends lost 1 base at V and 9 bases at J; junction bases unmatched: 14. The length of the CDR3 is 15 residues. The CDR3 bases are TGCAGCGTTGAAGGGGCGGGAGGCCCTGCCTTGGGGCAGTACTTC. Amino acids: CSVEGAGGPALGQYF.

J is TRBJ1-2 and V is TRBV5-1, with D perhaps matching TRBD1 (5 bases). CDR3 length: 15 residues. V lost 4 bases and J lost 1, with 14 bases in between. Germline V gene data show CDR1 as SGHRS and CDR2 as YFSETQ. For the CDR3, the DNA is TGCGCCAGCAGCCCGACGGGGGTAAATAACTATGGCTACACCTTC. It is translated as CASSPTGVNNYGYTF.

The rearrangement links TRBV7-2 to TRBJ2-7; 8 bases are a match to TRBD1. Trimming took 5 bases from V and 3 from J; bases not matched to a gene: 9. CDR3 length: 15 amino acids. The V gene's germline CDR1 is SGHTA and CDR2 FQGNSA. CDR3 sequence: CASSADRGSLYEQYF. The CDR3 region has the DNA TGTGCCAGCAGCGCTGACAGGGGTTCCCTCTACGAGCAGTACTTC.

The V call is TRBV4-1, the J call TRBJ2-1; TRBD1 matches at 7 bases. Germline lookup yields CDR1 MGHRA and CDR2 YSYEKL. The J segment lost 9 bases and the V segment lost 3 bases, leaving 5 bases of the junction unmatched. CDR3 length: 13 residues. The CDR3 spells CASSHDRAAEQFF. The DNA of the CDR3 is TGCGCCAGCAGCCACGACAGGGCGGCTGAGCAGTTCTTC.

The chain has TRBV4-3 and TRBJ2-1, with unresolved D. V dropped 1 base and J dropped 0 bases, with 10 bases sitting between them. The CDR3 contains 16 residues. CDR1 LGHNA and CDR2 YSLEER come from the germline V gene. The CDR3 DNA is TGCGCCAGCAGCCAAGGCCCGACCCACTCCTACAATGAGCAGTTCTTC. Translating it yields CASSQGPTHSYNEQFF.

The genes are TRBV15 and TRBJ1-5, with unresolved D. Germline-derived CDR1 and CDR2 are LNHNV and YYDKDF (reference sequence). This CDR3 is built from 12 residues. The germline V and J ends were trimmed by 0 bases and 5 bases, with 2 bases remaining between them. The CDR3 here is CATSRDDQPQHF. Here the CDR3 DNA reads TGTGCCACCAGCAGAGATGATCAGCCCCAGCATTTT. Filled out from reference TRBV15 and TRBJ1-5, the complete variable domain reads DAMVIQNPRYQVTQFGKPVTLSCSQTLNHNVMYWYQQKSSQAPKLLFHYYDKDFNNEADTPDNFQSRRPNTSFCFLDIRSPGLGDTAMYLCATSRDDQPQHFGDGTRLSIL.

J is TRBJ1-5 and V is TRBV19; D is unresolved. Germline V CDR1 and CDR2: LNHDA, SQIVND (reference sequence). The CDR3 covers 13 residues. The germline V and J ends were trimmed by 8 bases and 5 bases, with 13 bases remaining between them. The CDR3 loop reads CASCVKGHQPQHF. CDR3 DNA: TGTGCCAGTTGTGTGAAGGGCCATCAGCCCCAGCATTTT.

The chain joins TRBV30 to TRBJ2-1, with 10 nucleotides matching TRBD2. With V trimmed by 2 bases and J by 6 bases, 10 bases remained unmatched. The CDR3 loop spans 16 amino acids. Germline assignment: CDR1 GTSNPN and CDR2 SVGIG (reference sequence). Here the CDR3 reads CAWSPQASGSTNEQFF. The DNA of the CDR3 is TGTGCCTGGAGTCCTCAGGCTAGCGGGAGCACCAATGAGCAGTTCTTC.

The CDR3, as DNA: TGTGCCAGCAGCCTAGGGATGAACACTGAAGCTTTCTTT. Translated, it gives CASSLGMNTEAFF. The V gene is TRBV14, the J gene TRBJ1-1; D unclear. Germline loops: CDR1 SGHDN, CDR2 FVKESK. With 4 bases removed from V and 0 bases from J, the gap between germline ends came to 6 bases. This CDR3 has 13 amino acids. The variable domain in full, completed from reference TRBV14 and TRBJ1-1, reads EAGVTQFPSHSVIEKGQTVTLRCDPISGHDNLYWYRRVMGKEIKFLLHFVKESKQDESGMPNNRFLAERTGGTYSTLKVQPAELEDSGVYFCASSLGMNTEAFFGQGTRLTVV.

This sequence joins TRBV6-4 and TRBJ1-5, with D unclear. The V end lost 4 bases, the J end lost 4 bases, and 8 bases lay between the germline ends. The CDR3 consists of 13 residues. CDR1 is MRHNA and CDR2 is SNTAGT in the germline V gene. The CDR3 DNA sequence: TGTGCCAGCAGTGTGGGCCCTAATCAGCCCCAGCATTTT. It translates to CASSVGPNQPQHF.